Listed below are T cell receptor beta chains from one sample, sequenced in a study of blood T cell repertoires in COVID-19. The assay was immunoSEQ multiplex PCR, and TCRdb's table has in-frame clones only and misses some. The sample consists of 200,000 to 300,000 clones, about 91% of them appearing once. The specimen was PBMCs or T cells enriched from blood (not recorded which). The receptor set was obtained from a woman aged 40 to 55 with acute COVID-19. Each CDR3 is given with its conserved first and last residue. A D gene is named only where the DNA matches it firmly. Clone size is given for some rows only: seen once, a few or many times, or a class if the clone is expanded.

j_call: TRBJ1-2
v_call: TRBV9
clone_size: .
d_call: TRBD1
cdr3_nt: TGTGCCAGCAGCGCAAGCTTGGGACAGGGGGCACTTGGCTACACCTTC
cdr3_aa: CASSASLGQGALGYTF

j_call: TRBJ2-2
v_call: TRBV7-3
clone_size: .
d_call: TRBD2
cdr3_nt: TGTGCCAGCAGCTTACGCGCTAGCGGGAACGGGGAGCTGTTTTTT
cdr3_aa: CASSLRASGNGELFF

j_call: TRBJ2-1
v_call: TRBV5-1
clone_size: .
d_call: TRBD2
cdr3_nt: TGCGCCAGCAGCTTGGCCCCTAGCGGCAATGAGCAGTTCTTC
cdr3_aa: CASSLAPSGNEQFF

j_call: TRBJ1-3
v_call: TRBV25-1
clone_size: .
d_call: .
cdr3_nt: TGTGCCAGCAGTGAAGGGGAGGGATGGGACGTCTCTGGAAACACCATATATTTT
cdr3_aa: CASSEGEGWDVSGNTIYF

j_call: TRBJ1-5
v_call: TRBV18
clone_size: .
d_call: .
cdr3_nt: TGTGCCAGCTCACCACGTATCAATCAGCCCCAGCATTTT
cdr3_aa: CASSPRINQPQHF

j_call: TRBJ1-6
v_call: TRBV4-3
clone_size: .
d_call: TRBD1
cdr3_nt: TGCGCCAGCAGCCAAGATTGGGGACAGAAAAATTCACCCCTCCACTTT
cdr3_aa: CASSQDWGQKNSPLHF

j_call: TRBJ1-6
v_call: TRBV30
clone_size: .
d_call: .
cdr3_nt: TGTGCCTGGAGTGTATGGCAGGGGAATTCACCCCTCCACTTT
cdr3_aa: CAWSVWQGNSPLHF

j_call: TRBJ2-5
v_call: TRBV27
clone_size: .
d_call: .
cdr3_nt: TGTGCCAGCAGTTCCTCGTACCAAGAGACCCAGTACTTC
cdr3_aa: CASSSSYQETQYF

j_call: TRBJ2-5
v_call: TRBV11-2
clone_size: .
d_call: .
cdr3_nt: TGTGCCAGCAGCTGGACAGCCGGGGAGACCCAGTACTTC
cdr3_aa: CASSWTAGETQYF

j_call: TRBJ1-6
v_call: TRBV28
clone_size: .
d_call: .
cdr3_nt: TGTGCCAGCATGGTAGAGGGAAACGGATTGTTTTCCCTCCACTTT
cdr3_aa: CASMVEGNGLFSLHF

j_call: TRBJ2-1
v_call: TRBV10-3
clone_size: .
d_call: TRBD2
cdr3_nt: TGTGCCATCAGTGAGAAACTAGCGGGGACGTACAATGAGCAGTTCTTC
cdr3_aa: CAISEKLAGTYNEQFF

j_call: TRBJ2-5
v_call: TRBV6-5
clone_size: .
d_call: TRBD1
cdr3_nt: TGTGCCAGCAGTTACGGGACAGGGGTTGGAGAGACCCAGTACTTC
cdr3_aa: CASSYGTGVGETQYF

j_call: TRBJ2-3
v_call: TRBV4-2
clone_size: .
d_call: TRBD2
cdr3_nt: TGTGCCAGCAGCCCGCCCGGACTAGCGGGCGGAACTAGCACAGATACGCAGTATTTT
cdr3_aa: CASSPPGLAGGTSTDTQYF

j_call: TRBJ2-1
v_call: TRBV18
clone_size: few
d_call: TRBD2
cdr3_nt: TGTGCCAGCTCTCGACTAGCGGGACTCTCCTACAATGAGCAGTTCTTC
cdr3_aa: CASSRLAGLSYNEQFF

j_call: TRBJ1-2
v_call: TRBV30
clone_size: .
d_call: TRBD1
cdr3_nt: TGTGCCCGAACTGGACAGGGACTTTGGGGCTACACCTTC
cdr3_aa: CARTGQGLWGYTF

j_call: TRBJ2-1
v_call: TRBV12-3/TRBV12-4
clone_size: .
d_call: .
cdr3_nt: TGTGCCAGCAGTTTAGCCAGGGCGGGACAGCAGTTCTTC
cdr3_aa: CASSLARAGQQFF

j_call: TRBJ2-5
v_call: TRBV5-1
clone_size: .
d_call: TRBD2
cdr3_nt: TGCGCCAGCAGCTTAGGTGCTAGCGGGAGAGAGGAGACCCAGTACTTC
cdr3_aa: CASSLGASGREETQYF

j_call: TRBJ2-3
v_call: TRBV5-4
clone_size: .
d_call: .
cdr3_nt: TGTGCCAGCAGCCGCGACACAGATACGCAGTATTTT
cdr3_aa: CASSRDTDTQYF

j_call: TRBJ1-2
v_call: TRBV13
clone_size: .
d_call: .
cdr3_nt: TGTGCCAGCAGCTTAGCAGGGGTCGACTATGGCTACACCTTC
cdr3_aa: CASSLAGVDYGYTF

j_call: TRBJ2-7
v_call: TRBV10-3
clone_size: .
d_call: TRBD2
cdr3_nt: TGTGCCATCAGTGAGTCGGGAGCGGGAGTTAGCGAGCAGTACTTC
cdr3_aa: CAISESGAGVSEQYF

j_call: TRBJ2-1
v_call: TRBV5-1
clone_size: .
d_call: TRBD1
cdr3_nt: TGCGCCAGCAGCTTACAGGGGGCTTTAGTAAATGAGCAGTTCTTC
cdr3_aa: CASSLQGALVNEQFF

j_call: TRBJ1-1
v_call: TRBV28
clone_size: .
d_call: .
cdr3_nt: TGTGCCAGTGGGCAAAGGGGGTTCCCTTACACTGAAGCTTTCTTT
cdr3_aa: CASGQRGFPYTEAFF

j_call: TRBJ1-1
v_call: TRBV7-9
clone_size: .
d_call: .
cdr3_nt: TGTGCCAGCAGCTTATCAGTCAGCGCGAACACTGAAGCTTTCTTT
cdr3_aa: CASSLSVSANTEAFF

j_call: TRBJ1-1
v_call: TRBV10-1
clone_size: .
d_call: TRBD1
cdr3_nt: TGCGCCAGCAGTGAGTTAGTACAGGGGACTGAAGCTTTCTTT
cdr3_aa: CASSELVQGTEAFF

j_call: TRBJ1-6
v_call: TRBV7-9
clone_size: .
d_call: .
cdr3_nt: TGTGCCAGCAGCTCGTTTGTAGGGGGAAATTCACCCCTCCACTTT
cdr3_aa: CASSSFVGGNSPLHF

j_call: TRBJ2-7
v_call: TRBV27
clone_size: .
d_call: TRBD1
cdr3_nt: TGTGCCAGCAGTACCCCCCGGGACAGGGGTTACGAGCAGTACTTC
cdr3_aa: CASSTPRDRGYEQYF

j_call: TRBJ1-1
v_call: TRBV5-5
clone_size: .
d_call: TRBD1
cdr3_nt: TGTGCCAGCAGCTTGTCAGGGGGGAACACTGAAGCTTTCTTT
cdr3_aa: CASSLSGGNTEAFF

j_call: TRBJ2-3
v_call: TRBV10-1
clone_size: once
d_call: TRBD1
cdr3_nt: TGCGCCAGCAGTGAACGACAGACAGGGGTTACAGATACGCAGTATTTT
cdr3_aa: CASSERQTGVTDTQYF

j_call: TRBJ1-5
v_call: TRBV19
clone_size: .
d_call: TRBD1
cdr3_nt: TGTGCCAGTAGGAGGACAGGGTTGCCTCAGCCCCAGCATTTT
cdr3_aa: CASRRTGLPQPQHF

j_call: TRBJ2-1
v_call: TRBV20-1
clone_size: .
d_call: .
cdr3_nt: TGCAGTGCTACGGGACTCGTTGAGCAGTTCTTC
cdr3_aa: CSATGLVEQFF

j_call: TRBJ1-2
v_call: TRBV11-2
clone_size: .
d_call: .
cdr3_nt: TGTGCCAGCAGCTGGAGCGAGGGGACTTTGCATTTCTATGGCTACACCTTC
cdr3_aa: CASSWSEGTLHFYGYTF

j_call: TRBJ1-2
v_call: TRBV6-5
clone_size: .
d_call: TRBD1
cdr3_nt: TGTGCCAGCTCGGCGGAGACAGGGTGGCTCAGAGGCTACACCTTC
cdr3_aa: CASSAETGWLRGYTF

j_call: TRBJ2-1
v_call: TRBV9
clone_size: once
d_call: TRBD2
cdr3_nt: TGTGCCAGCAGCGCCGGGACTAGCGGTACCTACAATGAGCAGTTCTTC
cdr3_aa: CASSAGTSGTYNEQFF

j_call: TRBJ2-2
v_call: TRBV5-4
clone_size: .
d_call: .
cdr3_nt: TGTGCCAGCAGCTTCGTTCCTAGCGGGGAGCTGTTTTTT
cdr3_aa: CASSFVPSGELFF

j_call: TRBJ2-1
v_call: TRBV7-2
clone_size: .
d_call: .
cdr3_nt: TGTGCCAGCAGCTTAGTTCGGGGTTCCCTCTACAATGAGCAGTTCTTC
cdr3_aa: CASSLVRGSLYNEQFF

j_call: TRBJ2-3
v_call: TRBV2
clone_size: .
d_call: TRBD2
cdr3_nt: TGTGCCAGCAGTGAAGCGATTTTAAGCGGGAGGGCCCCAGATACGCAGTATTTT
cdr3_aa: CASSEAILSGRAPDTQYF

j_call: TRBJ1-2
v_call: TRBV11-2
clone_size: .
d_call: TRBD1
cdr3_nt: TGTGCCAGCAGAGCGACGTACAACAGGGGAGGCGGCTACACCTTC
cdr3_aa: CASRATYNRGGGYTF

j_call: TRBJ2-7
v_call: TRBV7-8
clone_size: .
d_call: .
cdr3_nt: TGTGCCAGTGCGGCGAGCTCCTACGAGCAGTACTTC
cdr3_aa: CASAASSYEQYF

j_call: TRBJ1-2
v_call: TRBV3-1/TRBV3-2
clone_size: .
d_call: TRBD1
cdr3_nt: TGTGCCAGCAGCCAAGGCCGGGACAGAAGCCAACCCAACTATGGCTACACCTTC
cdr3_aa: CASSQGRDRSQPNYGYTF

j_call: TRBJ1-4
v_call: TRBV10-3
clone_size: few
d_call: TRBD1
cdr3_nt: TGTGCCACCCGGACAGGGGACGAAAAACTGTTTTTT
cdr3_aa: CATRTGDEKLFF

j_call: TRBJ1-1
v_call: TRBV4-1
clone_size: few
d_call: .
cdr3_nt: TGCGCCAGCAGCCCCGGGCCGAGGAGGCACACTGAAGCTTTCTTT
cdr3_aa: CASSPGPRRHTEAFF

j_call: TRBJ1-6
v_call: TRBV9
clone_size: .
d_call: .
cdr3_nt: TGTGCCAGCAGCCCTCAACGCGTCGGTAATTCACCCCTCCACTTT
cdr3_aa: CASSPQRVGNSPLHF

j_call: TRBJ2-5
v_call: TRBV30
clone_size: .
d_call: .
cdr3_nt: TGTGCCTGGAGTGGCGCCGGAGCGTCAGAGACCCAGTACTTC
cdr3_aa: CAWSGAGASETQYF

j_call: TRBJ2-1
v_call: TRBV7-9
clone_size: once
d_call: TRBD1
cdr3_nt: TGTGCCAGCAGCCGGGGGGACAGGGAGAGGTTCTTC
cdr3_aa: CASSRGDRERFF

j_call: TRBJ2-2
v_call: TRBV5-1
clone_size: .
d_call: TRBD2
cdr3_nt: TGCGCCAGCAGCTTCCTAGCGGGAAACACCGGGGAGCTGTTTTTT
cdr3_aa: CASSFLAGNTGELFF

j_call: TRBJ2-1
v_call: TRBV19
clone_size: .
d_call: TRBD2
cdr3_nt: TGTGCCAGTAGTTCCCGACTAGCGGGAGTGACTGAGCAGTTCTTC
cdr3_aa: CASSSRLAGVTEQFF

j_call: TRBJ2-7
v_call: TRBV10-3
clone_size: .
d_call: .
cdr3_nt: TGTGCCATCAGTGGTACCTACGAGCAGTACTTC
cdr3_aa: CAISGTYEQYF